The present entry profiles one T cell receptor (beta chain) with its context. Antigen: not known. CDR3 length equals 15 residues. The V segment lost 6 bases and the J segment 5 bases; nucleotides outside the gene matches: 4. The V gene's germline CDR1 is ENHRY and CDR2 SYGVKD. The sample comes from a study of vaccination and CD4 T cells after COVID-19. Study context: Overlapping spike peptides of SARS-CoV-2, HCoV-NL63, HCoV-OC43 and HCoV-229E stimulated the cells.

The Oncomine TCR Beta short-read assay sequenced DNA from cultured CD4+ T cells. From the PCR reads, TCRdb called clonotypes with MiXCR, one entry per CDR3 protein. The table has more than 15,000 distinct CDR3 sequences, roughly half seen once. Treatment described: approximately 11-day PBMC culture with coronavirus spike peptide pools or control peptides (ViraFEST assay). PBMCs were cultured at fewer than 2.5 million per well with roughly 9.7 IU/ml IL-2 and 9 to 10 ug/ml peptide pools. The origin of this receptor is a human donor with COVID-19. The sample consisted of cultured CD4+ T cells from blood, taken after SARS-CoV-2 vaccination. This rearrangement joins TRBV10-3 to TRBJ2-2; 12 bases map to TRBD2. CDR3 in DNA: TGTGCCATCAGCCCCGGACTAGCGGGGACCGGGGAGCTGTTTTTT. It codes for CAISPGLAGTGELFF.